This TCR beta chain is drawn from a study of T cells in Graves' hyperthyroidism and ophthalmopathy. TCR beta CDR3 regions were amplified from RNA. The TCR CDR3 was amplified in a first-round RT-PCR using the HTBI primer set. TCRdb itself ran the multiplex PCR reads through MiXCR, one entry per CDR3 protein. The data hold about 720,000 distinct CDR3 sequences, with around a sixth observed a single time. This clonotype showed up just once. This CDR3 comprises 14 residues. V was cut by 4 bases and J by 7 bases, with 17 bases left in between. CDR1 and CDR2 (germline): SGHDT, YYEEEE. The sequence was collected from a woman aged 50 to 60 with Graves' hyperthyroidism that later progressed to Graves' ophthalmopathy. The chain employs TRBV5-6 and TRBJ1-1; D not certain. Material for sequencing was blood. The CDR3 here is CASSNIVEGFEAFF. DNA for the CDR3: TGTGCCAGCAGCAACATTGTGGAGGGCTTTGAAGCTTTCTTT.